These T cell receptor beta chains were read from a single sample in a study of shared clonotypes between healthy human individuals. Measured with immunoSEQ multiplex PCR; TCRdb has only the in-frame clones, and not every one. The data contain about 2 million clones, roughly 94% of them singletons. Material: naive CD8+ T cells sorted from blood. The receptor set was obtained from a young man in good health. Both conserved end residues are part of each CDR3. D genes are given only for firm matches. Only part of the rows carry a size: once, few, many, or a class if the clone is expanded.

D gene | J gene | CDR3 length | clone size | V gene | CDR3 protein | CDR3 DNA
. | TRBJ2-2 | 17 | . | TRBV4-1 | CASSQGPSQGNTGELFF | TGCGCCAGCAGCCAAGGGCCGTCACAGGGCAACACCGGGGAGCTGTTTTTT
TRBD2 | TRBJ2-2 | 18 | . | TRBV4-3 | CASSQETAGDENTGELFF | TGCGCCAGCAGCCAAGAGACAGCGGGAGATGAGAACACCGGGGAGCTGTTTTTT
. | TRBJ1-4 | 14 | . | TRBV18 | CASSDLPEGEKLFF | TGTGCCAGCTCAGATCTTCCGGAAGGAGAAAAACTGTTTTTT
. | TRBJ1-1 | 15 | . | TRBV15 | CATSSIRGMNTEAFF | TGTGCCACCAGCAGTATTCGCGGCATGAACACTGAAGCTTTCTTT
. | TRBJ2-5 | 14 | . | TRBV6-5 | CASSARDGQETQYF | TGTGCCAGCAGTGCACGGGACGGGCAAGAGACCCAGTACTTC
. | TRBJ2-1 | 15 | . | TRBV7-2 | CASSFREVAYNEQFF | TGTGCCAGCAGCTTTCGAGAGGTGGCCTACAATGAGCAGTTCTTC
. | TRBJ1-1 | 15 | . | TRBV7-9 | CASSLELGPNTEAFF | TGTGCCAGCAGCTTAGAGCTCGGGCCGAACACTGAAGCTTTCTTT
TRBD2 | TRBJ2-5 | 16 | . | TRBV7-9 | CASSLARGVGEETQYF | TGTGCCAGCAGCTTAGCGCGGGGGGTAGGTGAAGAGACCCAGTACTTC
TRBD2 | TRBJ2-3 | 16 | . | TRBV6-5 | CASSYSTSGRGDTQYF | TGTGCCAGCAGTTACTCGACTAGCGGGAGGGGTGATACGCAGTATTTT
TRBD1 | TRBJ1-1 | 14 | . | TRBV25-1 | CASSDVTGGTEAFF | TGTGCCAGCAGTGATGTGACAGGGGGAACTGAAGCTTTCTTT
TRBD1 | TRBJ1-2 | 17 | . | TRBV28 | CASTKKASAGQLYGYTF | TGTGCCAGCACTAAAAAGGCATCCGCGGGACAGCTCTATGGCTACACCTTC
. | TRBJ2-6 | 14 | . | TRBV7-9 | CASSAPSGANVLTF | TGTGCCAGCAGCGCCCCCTCTGGGGCCAACGTCCTGACTTTC
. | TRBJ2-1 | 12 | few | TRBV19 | CASRSGYNEQFF | TGTGCCAGTAGGTCGGGATACAATGAGCAGTTCTTC
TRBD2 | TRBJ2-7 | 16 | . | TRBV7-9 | CASSSQSGRGPYEQYF | TGTGCCAGCAGCTCGCAGAGCGGGAGGGGGCCCTACGAGCAGTACTTC
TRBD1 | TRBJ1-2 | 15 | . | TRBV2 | CASMLGQGAFYGYTF | TGTGCCAGCATGCTGGGACAGGGGGCCTTCTATGGCTACACCTTC
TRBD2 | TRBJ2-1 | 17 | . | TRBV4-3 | CASSQDGGLAGGNEQFF | TGCGCCAGCAGCCAAGATGGGGGACTAGCGGGAGGTAATGAGCAGTTCTTC
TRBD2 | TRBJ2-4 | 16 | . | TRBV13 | CASSLSRGLAGARECF | TGTGCCAGCAGCTTATCACGAGGCTTAGCGGGAGCTCGTGAATGCTTC
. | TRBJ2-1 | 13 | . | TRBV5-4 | CASSLAGLNEQFF | TGTGCCAGCAGCTTGGCGGGCCTCAATGAGCAGTTCTTC
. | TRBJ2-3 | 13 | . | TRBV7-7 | CASSERWTDTQYF | TGTGCTAGCAGCGAAAGGTGGACAGATACGCAGTATTTT
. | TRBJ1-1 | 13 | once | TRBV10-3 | CATRSDLNTEAFF | TGTGCCACCAGATCGGACTTGAACACTGAAGCTTTCTTT
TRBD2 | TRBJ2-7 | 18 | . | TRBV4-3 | CASSQDSSGRSGSYEQYF | TGCGCCAGCAGCCAAGACTCTAGCGGGAGGAGCGGCTCCTACGAGCAGTACTTC
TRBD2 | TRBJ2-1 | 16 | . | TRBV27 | CASSGNSGSSYNEQFF | TGTGCCAGCAGTGGAAATAGCGGGAGCTCCTACAATGAGCAGTTCTTC
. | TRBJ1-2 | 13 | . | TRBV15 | CATSSGVDWGYTF | TGTGCCACCAGCAGCGGGGTTGACTGGGGCTACACCTTC
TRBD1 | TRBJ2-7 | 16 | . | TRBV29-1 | CSVAGAATGANYEQYF | TGCAGCGTTGCTGGGGCCGCGACAGGGGCCAACTACGAGCAGTACTTC
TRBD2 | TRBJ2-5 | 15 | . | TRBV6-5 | CASSTSGGIQETQYF | TGTGCCAGCAGCACTAGCGGGGGGATCCAAGAGACCCAGTACTTC
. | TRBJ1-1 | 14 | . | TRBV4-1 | CASSLQVGGTEAFF | TGCGCCAGCAGCCTCCAGGTAGGGGGGACTGAAGCTTTCTTT
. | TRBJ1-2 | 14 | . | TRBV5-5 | CASSFDLGDYGYTF | TGTGCCAGCAGCTTTGACCTGGGGGACTATGGCTACACCTTC
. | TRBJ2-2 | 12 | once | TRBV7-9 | CASSYYTGELFF | TGTGCCAGCAGCTACTACACCGGGGAGCTGTTTTTT
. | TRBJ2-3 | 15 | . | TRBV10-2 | CASSSEAQGSDTQYF | TGCGCCAGCAGCTCAGAGGCTCAGGGATCAGATACGCAGTATTTT
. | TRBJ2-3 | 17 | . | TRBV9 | CASSDPRGGRATDTQYF | TGTGCCAGCAGCGACCCCAGGGGGGGGCGCGCCACAGATACGCAGTATTTT
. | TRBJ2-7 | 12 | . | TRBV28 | CASRPLSSEQYF | TGTGCCAGCAGGCCTCTGAGCTCCGAGCAGTACTTC
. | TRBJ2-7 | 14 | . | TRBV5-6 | CASSFMHGTYEQYF | TGTGCCAGCAGCTTTATGCACGGAACCTACGAGCAGTACTTC
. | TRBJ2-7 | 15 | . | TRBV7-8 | CASSLATRHSYEQYF | TGTGCCAGCAGCTTAGCTACTCGGCATTCCTACGAGCAGTACTTC
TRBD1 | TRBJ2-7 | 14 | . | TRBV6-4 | CASNSGTGAYEQYF | TGTGCCAGCAACTCCGGGACAGGGGCCTACGAGCAGTACTTC
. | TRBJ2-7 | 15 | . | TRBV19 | CASSIRPGSFDEQYF | TGTGCCAGTAGTATTCGCCCAGGGTCGTTCGACGAGCAGTACTTC
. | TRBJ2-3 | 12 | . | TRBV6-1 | CASRQGADTQYF | TGTGCCAGCAGACAAGGGGCAGATACGCAGTATTTT
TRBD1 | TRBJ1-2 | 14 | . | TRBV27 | CASSFSGTDYGYTF | TGTGCCAGCAGTTTTTCTGGGACAGACTATGGCTACACCTTC
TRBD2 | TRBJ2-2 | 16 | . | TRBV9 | CASSSPSGSFTGELFF | TGTGCCAGCAGCTCACCTAGCGGGAGTTTCACCGGGGAGCTGTTTTTT
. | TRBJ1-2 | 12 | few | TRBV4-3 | CASSHHDYGYTF | TGCGCCAGCAGCCATCATGACTATGGCTACACCTTC
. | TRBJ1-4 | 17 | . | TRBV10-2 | CASSTDGGTTYNEKLFF | TGCGCCAGCAGCACGGATGGGGGAACGACTTACAATGAAAAACTGTTTTTT
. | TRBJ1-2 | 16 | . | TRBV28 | CASSPQGSRANYGYTF | TGTGCCAGCAGTCCTCAGGGCTCCCGAGCTAACTATGGCTACACCTTC
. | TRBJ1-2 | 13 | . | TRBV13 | CASSFSGAQGYTF | TGTGCCAGCAGCTTCTCGGGAGCACAGGGCTACACCTTC
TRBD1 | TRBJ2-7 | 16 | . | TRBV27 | CASSLSKDRGRDEQYF | TGTGCCAGCAGTTTATCGAAAGACAGGGGGCGGGACGAGCAGTACTTC
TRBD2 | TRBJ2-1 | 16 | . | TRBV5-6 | CASSLATSGSYNEQFF | TGTGCCAGCAGTCTAGCGACTAGCGGGAGCTACAATGAGCAGTTCTTC
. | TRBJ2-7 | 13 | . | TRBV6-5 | CASSPTGNYEQYF | TGTGCCAGCAGCCCAACAGGGAACTACGAGCAGTACTTC
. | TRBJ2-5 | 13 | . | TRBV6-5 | CASSYAGQETQYF | TGTGCCAGCAGTTACGCGGGCCAAGAGACCCAGTACTTC